This passage covers 18 T cell receptor beta chains from one sample sequenced in a study of cytomegalovirus exposure and HLA in healthy donors. Repertoires were generated with immunoSEQ multiplex PCR, while TCRdb's copy carries only in-frame clones and drops some. Of 280,000 or so clones in the sample, approximately 87% were seen once. Sequenced sample: PBMCs. Receptors were obtained from a woman between 18 and 29 years old in good health and CMV-seronegative.

This chain links TRBV6-5 with TRBJ2-5, with 7 bases fitting TRBD2. The junction had 6 bases not matched to a gene; V was cut back by 2 bases and J by 3 bases. The CDR3 runs to 15 residues. Germline-derived CDR1 and CDR2 are MNHEY and SVGAGI. The CDR3 DNA follows: TGTGCCAGCAGTTACGCCTCGGGGAGGGAAGAGACCCAGTACTTC. It translates to CASSYASGREETQYF.

This chain connects TRBV28 to TRBJ1-6, with a weak D call TRBD1 (5 bases). V gave up 1 base and J gave up 7 bases, with 11 bases separating them. The CDR3 is 15 amino acids. Germline CDR1 reads MDHEN; CDR2 reads SYDVKM. CDR3 in amino acids: CASSLLGVVNSPLHF. For the CDR3, the DNA is TGTGCCAGCAGTTTATTAGGGGTGGTGAATTCACCCCTCCACTTT.

The chain is built from TRBV28 and TRBJ1-1; D not resolved. From germline, CDR1 is MDHEN and CDR2 SYDVKM. The CDR3 sequence is 14 residues long. Trimming removed 8 bases at V and 0 bases at J, with 13 bases between. The CDR3 reads CASEGRPMNTEAFF. The CDR3 DNA sequence: TGTGCCAGCGAGGGCCGTCCAATGAACACTGAAGCTTTCTTT.

The chain joins TRBV7-3 to TRBJ1-1; D is perhaps TRBD1 (5 bases). CDR3 size: 13 residues. V lost 2 bases, J lost 4 bases, and 8 bases lay in between. Looked up from germline, CDR1 is SGHTA and CDR2 is FQGTGA. CDR3 protein: CASSLYGATEAFF. The CDR3 DNA reads as TGTGCCAGCAGCTTATATGGGGCCACTGAAGCTTTCTTT.

The chain joins TRBV29-1 to TRBJ1-2; D call uncertain. The germline gives CDR1 SQVTM, CDR2 ANQGSEA. This CDR3 contains 13 residues. V gave up 0 bases and J gave up 0 bases, with 5 bases separating them. The CDR3 is CSVEDLPNYGYTF. In DNA form, the CDR3 reads TGCAGCGTTGAAGATCTCCCTAACTATGGCTACACCTTC. The full variable domain, completed using reference TRBV29-1 and TRBJ1-2, is SAVISQKPSRDICQRGTSLTIQCQVDSQVTMMFWYRQQPGQSLTLIATANQGSEATYESGFVIDKFPISRPNLTFSTLTVSNMSPEDSSIYLCSVEDLPNYGYTFGSGTRLTVV.

The V gene is TRBV27, the J gene TRBJ2-6, with TRBD1 matching 7 bases. The junction had 2 bases not matched to a gene; V was cut back by 4 bases and J by 2 bases. The CDR3 is made up of 15 amino acids. Germline V gene data show CDR1 as MNHEY and CDR2 as SMNVEV (reference sequence). The CDR3 spells CASSSQGAGANVLTF. DNA of the CDR3: TGTGCCAGCAGTTCGCAGGGGGCTGGGGCCAACGTCCTGACTTTC.

V gene TRBV19 combines with J gene TRBJ2-7; D possibly corresponds to TRBD2 (5 bases). V was cut by 3 bases and J by 3 bases, with 15 bases left in between. The CDR3 covers 15 residues. CDR1 LNHDA and CDR2 SQIVND come from the germline V gene (reference sequence). DNA of the CDR3: TGTGCCAGTAGTATGGGTGCAGAGGGTGTCTACGAGCAGTACTTC. The encoded protein is CASSMGAEGVYEQYF. The variable domain in full, with the rest retrieved from reference TRBV19 and TRBJ2-7, is DGGITQSPKYLFRKEGQNVTLSCEQNLNHDAMYWYRQDPGQGLRLIYYSQIVNDFQKGDIAEGYSVSREKKESFPLTVTSAQKNPTAFYLCASSMGAEGVYEQYFGPGTRLTVT.

The chain recombines TRBV7-3 with TRBJ1-5; no reliable D call. V shed 3 bases and J shed 0 bases, with 3 bases lying between them. The CDR3 spans 13 residues. From germline, CDR1 is SGHTA and CDR2 FQGTGA. CDR3 in DNA: TGTGCCAGCAGCTTGAGTAGCAATCAGCCCCAGCATTTT. Its protein is CASSLSSNQPQHF.

On this clone itself: At the DNA level, this CDR3 is encoded by other sequences in the same sample as well. J is TRBJ1-1 and V is TRBV18; maybe TRBD1 (5 bases). The CDR3 runs to 14 residues. In germline, CDR1 is KGHSH, CDR2 LQKENI. V lost 2 bases, J lost 0 bases, and 7 bases lay in between. In nucleotides, the CDR3 is TGTGCCAGCTCACCAGACAGAGTGAACACTGAAGCTTTCTTT. It encodes CASSPDRVNTEAFF.

The chain links TRBV29-1 to TRBJ2-1, with D tentatively TRBD1 (5 bases). This CDR3 region has 16 residues. The V end lost 0 bases, the J end lost 1 base, and 13 bases lay between the germline ends. Germline CDR1 is SQVTM and CDR2 is ANQGSEA. The chain's CDR3 is CSVEEAQGDSYNEQFF. As DNA, the CDR3 is TGCAGCGTTGAAGAGGCGCAGGGTGATTCCTACAATGAGCAGTTCTTC.

This chain joins TRBV18 and TRBJ1-2, with 8 bases fitting TRBD1. After removal of 3 bases from V and 6 bases from J, the junction contained 9 bases not matched to a gene. There are 15 residues in the CDR3. CDR1 is KGHSH, CDR2 LQKENI, per germline. The CDR3: CASSPRTGMDDGYTF. The CDR3 DNA sequence: TGTGCCAGCTCACCTAGGACAGGGATGGATGATGGCTACACCTTC.

The chain carries TRBV10-2 and TRBJ1-2, with TRBD1 matching 12 bases. The CDR3 loop spans 14 amino acids. Germline CDR1 reads WSHSY; CDR2 reads SAAADI. J gave up 7 bases and V 6 bases, and 6 bases lay outside the gene matches. CDR3 amino acids: CASSGTGGASGYTF. The DNA of the CDR3 is TGCGCCAGCAGCGGGACAGGGGGCGCGAGTGGCTACACCTTC.

This clone was picked up one time. Distinct nucleotide sequences in the sample also encode this CDR3. The CDR3 spells CASSVGTPNTEAFF. DNA of the CDR3: TGTGCCAGCAGCGTGGGGACACCTAACACTGAAGCTTTCTTT. The genes are TRBV9 and TRBJ1-1, with D tentatively TRBD1 (6 bases). Trimming left V 2 bases short and J 2 bases short, with 10 bases between. The CDR3 is made up of 14 amino acids. From germline, CDR1 is SGDLS and CDR2 YYNGEE.

The chain couples TRBV11-2 to TRBJ2-7; 9 nucleotides align to TRBD2. There are 13 residues in the CDR3. Trimming at V came to 7 bases and at J to 2 bases, leaving 3 bases not matched to a gene. Germline values: CDR1 SGHAT, CDR2 FQNNGV. CDR3 bases: TGTGCCAGCACATTAGCGGGGGCCTACGAGCAGTACTTC. Its translation: CASTLAGAYEQYF.

The CDR3 sequence: CASRRTSANTGELFF. In DNA, the CDR3 is TGTGCCAGCCGAAGGACTAGCGCGAACACCGGGGAGCTGTTTTTT. The J gene is TRBJ2-2, the V gene TRBV9; 9 nucleotides line up with TRBD2. J was trimmed by 0 bases and V by 7 bases; bases with no gene match: 4. The CDR3 extends over 15 amino acids. The germline gives CDR1 SGDLS, CDR2 YYNGEE.

J is TRBJ2-1 and V is TRBV7-9; TRBD1 might be the D (6 bases). This CDR3 is 13 amino acids long. Germline values: CDR1 SEHNR, CDR2 FQNEAQ (reference sequence). Trimming removed 5 bases from V and 8 bases from J, with 13 bases in between. For the CDR3, the DNA is TGTGCCAGCAGCACCTCAACAGGGTATGAGCAGTTCTTC. Encoded protein: CASSTSTGYEQFF.

The chain has TRBV6-5 and TRBJ1-1; D is possibly TRBD1 (6 bases). This CDR3 is 11 amino acids long. V gave up 6 bases and J gave up 7 bases, with 9 bases separating them. Per germline, CDR1 MNHEY and CDR2 SVGAGI. The CDR3 DNA sequence: TGTGCCAGCAGCAGGGGCCTTGAAGCTTTCTTT. Amino acids: CASSRGLEAFF.

The rearrangement uses TRBV2 and TRBJ1-6; D call uncertain. This CDR3 is built from 15 residues. V lost 5 bases and J 7 bases, leaving 15 bases between the germline ends. Germline CDR1 reads SNHLY; CDR2 reads FYNNEI. For the CDR3, the DNA is TGTGCCAGCAGTACCGAAGGAGTTGGGAATTCACCCCTCCACTTT. This codes for CASSTEGVGNSPLHF.